The 23 T cell receptor beta chains below come from one sample, sequenced in a study of cytomegalovirus exposure and HLA in healthy donors. Primers: 60 Vbeta forward and 13 Jbeta reverse. TCRdb's copy holds only in-frame clones and misses some; the assay was immunoSEQ multiplex PCR. The data hold 150,000 to 200,000 clones, with 75% observed a single time. The sample consisted of PBMCs. The receptors originated from a male donor in good health and CMV-seronegative.

V gene TRBV28 combines with J gene TRBJ2-4, with 8 bases that match TRBD1. This CDR3 is built from 14 residues. The germline V gene encodes CDR1 MDHEN and CDR2 SYDVKM. The junction had 5 bases not matched to a gene; V was cut back by 1 base and J by 9 bases. CDR3 coding DNA: TGTGCCAGCAGTTTATCTGACAGGGGAGGCATTCAGTACTTC. It translates to CASSLSDRGGIQYF.

This chain joins TRBV6-5 and TRBJ2-7; D perhaps matches TRBD2 (6 bases). With 1 base removed from V and 2 bases from J, the gap between germline ends came to 9 bases. Germline assignment: CDR1 MNHEY and CDR2 SVGAGI. The CDR3 consists of 14 residues. The CDR3: CASSYWGLPYEQYF. For the CDR3, the DNA is TGTGCCAGCAGTTACTGGGGACTCCCCTACGAGCAGTACTTC.

The rearrangement joins TRBV4-3 to TRBJ2-4; D is unresolved. V lost 0 bases to trimming and J lost 6 bases, with 12 bases between them. Germline CDR1 reads LGHNA; CDR2 reads YSLEER. This CDR3 is 15 amino acids long. CDR3 DNA sequence: TGCGCCAGCAGCCAAGATACCCAGTTTGGAAACATTCAGTACTTC. This gives the protein CASSQDTQFGNIQYF.

V usage is TRBV9 and J usage is TRBJ2-1, with 13 bases that match TRBD2. Germline V lookup: CDR1 SGDLS, CDR2 YYNGEE. CDR3 size: 15 residues. Trimming took 3 bases from V and 8 from J; bases not matched to a gene: 5. The CDR3 DNA is TGTGCCAGCAGCGAATGGACTAGCGGGAGTTATGAGCAGTTCTTC. Translation: CASSEWTSGSYEQFF.

The chain carries TRBV4-3 and TRBJ1-4; 9 bases match TRBD1. The CDR3 length is 16 residues. Germline assignment: CDR1 LGHNA and CDR2 YSLEER. Trimming took 2 bases from V and 8 from J; bases not matched to a gene: 9. CDR3 in amino acids: CASSQRSGQGGEKLFF. The CDR3 DNA is TGCGCCAGCAGCCAAAGGTCGGGACAGGGAGGAGAAAAACTGTTTTTT.

The chain is built from TRBV5-1 and TRBJ2-1; possible D gene TRBD2, 5 bases. CDR3 length equals 15 residues. V lost 0 bases, J lost 0 bases, and 7 bases lay in between. Germline-derived CDR1 and CDR2 are SGHRS and YFSETQ. CDR3 sequence: CASSLVGNSYNEQFF. For the CDR3, the DNA is TGCGCCAGCAGCTTGGTCGGGAACTCCTACAATGAGCAGTTCTTC.

The genes are TRBV28 and TRBJ2-3; 7 nucleotides match TRBD2. CDR1 MDHEN and CDR2 SYDVKM come from the germline V gene. V gave up 5 bases and J gave up 0 bases; unmatched junction bases: 11. The CDR3 covers 17 residues. The CDR3 DNA reads as TGTGCCAGCAGTCTCCGGGACTACCGAACTAGCACAGATACGCAGTATTTT. Translated: CASSLRDYRTSTDTQYF.

The rearrangement links TRBV30 to TRBJ2-3; 11 bases match TRBD2. Germline trimming cut 5 bases from V and 4 bases from J; bases unmatched to any gene: 5. The CDR3 has 14 amino acids. Per the germline V gene, CDR1 is GTSNPN and CDR2 is SVGIG (reference sequence). The CDR3 here is CAWGLAGIADTQYF. The CDR3 DNA reads as TGTGCCTGGGGACTAGCGGGTATCGCAGATACGCAGTATTTT.

This chain links TRBV7-2 with TRBJ1-2, with 10 positions matching TRBD1. V lost 2 bases to trimming and J lost 6 bases; unmatched junction nucleotides: 6. The CDR3 contains 15 residues. Germline CDR1 reads SGHTA; CDR2 reads FQGNSA. The CDR3 reads CASSLTRDRGNGYTF. DNA for the CDR3: TGTGCCAGCAGCTTAACCCGGGACAGGGGCAATGGCTACACCTTC. Looking up the rest from reference TRBV7-2 and TRBJ1-2 gives the full variable domain: GAGVSQSPSNKVTEKGKDVELRCDPISGHTALYWYRQSLGQGLEFLIYFQGNSAPDKSGLPSDRFSAERTGGSVSTLTIQRTQQEDSAVYLCASSLTRDRGNGYTFGSGTRLTVV.

This chain connects TRBV7-8 to TRBJ1-1; no definite D call. Germline V gives CDR1 SGHVS, CDR2 FQNEAQ. There are 12 residues in the CDR3. The ends were cut back, 10 bases at V and 1 base at J, with 10 bases in the middle. CDR3 sequence: CATEPGNTEAFF. The CDR3 coding sequence is TGTGCCACCGAGCCGGGGAACACTGAAGCTTTCTTT.

This chain joins TRBV5-6 and TRBJ2-5; 12 positions agree with TRBD2. The CDR3 length is 19 residues. V shed 4 bases and J 8 bases; nucleotides not matched to a gene: 21. Germline V gene data show CDR1 as SGHDT and CDR2 as YYEEEE. Here the CDR3 reads CASSHLLAGGGKEGRTQYF. The DNA of the CDR3 is TGTGCCAGCAGCCACCTTCTAGCGGGGGGGGGCAAGGAGGGACGTACCCAGTACTTC.

The J gene is TRBJ1-2, the V gene TRBV30; a weak D match, TRBD1 (5 bases). The V end was cut by 2 bases, the J end by 4 bases, with 14 bases between. The V gene's germline CDR1 is GTSNPN and CDR2 SVGIG (reference sequence). The CDR3 extends over 14 amino acids. In nucleotides, the CDR3 is TGTGCCTGGAGTCACGGAACAAGGGGCTATGGCTACACCTTC. Protein: CAWSHGTRGYGYTF.

This chain uses TRBV7-8 with TRBJ2-7, with D perhaps matching TRBD2 (6 bases). V was pared by 4 bases and J by 0 bases, with 19 bases between. The CDR3 loop spans 17 amino acids. The germline V gene encodes CDR1 SGHVS and CDR2 FQNEAQ. CDR3: CASSSRGGEYSSYEQYF. The CDR3 DNA is TGTGCCAGCAGCTCTAGGGGCGGGGAGTATAGCTCCTACGAGCAGTACTTC.

The chain combines TRBV18 with TRBJ1-2; D not resolved. Trimming cost V 3 bases and J 3 bases, with 2 bases left between them. CDR3 length equals 11 residues. Germline V gene lookup returns CDR1 KGHSH and CDR2 LQKENI. This CDR3 is CASSPDYGYTF. The CDR3 DNA reads TGTGCCAGCTCACCCGACTATGGCTACACCTTC. The whole variable domain, filled in from reference TRBV18 and TRBJ1-2, reads NAGVMQNPRHLVRRRGQEARLRCSPMKGHSHVYWYRQLPEEGLKFMVYLQKENIIDESGMPKERFSAEFPKEGPSILRIQQVVRGDSAAYFCASSPDYGYTFGSGTRLTVV.

The genes are TRBV4-2 and TRBJ2-1; 9 bases map to TRBD2. The CDR3 has 17 amino acids. Trimming cost V 2 bases and J 1 base; bases outside gene matches: 6. Germline CDR1 LGHNA, CDR2 YNFKEQ. CDR3 in amino acids: CASSQFSGSTSYNEQFF. The CDR3 DNA reads as TGTGCCAGCAGCCAATTTAGCGGGAGTACATCCTACAATGAGCAGTTCTTC.

The chain combines TRBV4-3 with TRBJ1-6; 7 bases are a match to TRBD1. The CDR3 has 18 residues. Trimming at V came to 4 bases and at J to 3 bases, leaving 12 bases not matched to a gene. Germline CDR1 and CDR2: LGHNA and YSLEER. The CDR3 protein is CASSPSRQGFFYNSPLHF. The CDR3 DNA reads as TGCGCCAGCAGCCCCTCCCGACAGGGCTTCTTCTATAATTCACCCCTCCACTTT.

The V gene is TRBV19, the J gene TRBJ2-7, with a tentative D call TRBD1 (6 bases). The CDR3 runs to 13 residues. Between the trimmed V and J ends, which lost 4 bases and 1 base, there was a span of 8 bases. Germline loops: CDR1 LNHDA, CDR2 SQIVND (reference sequence). The CDR3 bases are TGTGCCAGTAGTAGTCAGGGGTCCTACGAGCAGTACTTC. This sequence encodes CASSSQGSYEQYF. Complete variable domain (other parts from reference TRBV19 and TRBJ2-7): DGGITQSPKYLFRKEGQNVTLSCEQNLNHDAMYWYRQDPGQGLRLIYYSQIVNDFQKGDIAEGYSVSREKKESFPLTVTSAQKNPTAFYLCASSSQGSYEQYFGPGTRLTVT.

The CDR3 region is CANRDRTIGTDTQYF. The DNA of the CDR3 is TGTGCCAACCGGGACAGGACCATAGGCACAGATACGCAGTATTTT. This rearrangement joins TRBV2 to TRBJ2-3; TRBD1 matches at 8 bases. J gave up 1 base and V 10 bases, and 10 bases lay outside the gene matches. Germline values: CDR1 SNHLY, CDR2 FYNNEI. The length of the CDR3 is 15 residues. The full variable domain, rest sourced from reference TRBV2 and TRBJ2-3, is EPEVTQTPSHQVTQMGQEVILRCVPISNHLYFYWYRQILGQKVEFLVSFYNNEISEKSEIFDDQFSVERPDGSNFTLKIRSTKLEDSAMYFCANRDRTIGTDTQYFGPGTRLTVL.

The gene calls are TRBV5-1 and TRBJ1-6; 7 nucleotides agree with TRBD1. CDR3 length equals 13 residues. V lost 7 bases, J lost 8 bases, and 6 bases stayed unmatched. From germline, CDR1 is SGHRS and CDR2 YFSETQ. The chain's CDR3 is CASSGQRDSPLHF. The CDR3 DNA reads as TGCGCCAGCTCGGGACAGCGGGATTCACCCCTCCACTTT.

The CDR3 protein is CASSLSWTSDNEQFF. CDR3 coding DNA: TGTGCCAGCAGCTTATCTTGGACTAGCGACAATGAGCAGTTCTTC. The chain combines TRBV7-3 with TRBJ2-1, with 9 positions matching TRBD2. This CDR3 is built from 15 residues. From germline, CDR1 is SGHTA and CDR2 FQGTGA. V was pared by 2 bases and J by 5 bases, with 4 bases of the junction left unmatched.

V gene TRBV7-2 combines with J gene TRBJ2-7, with 7 bases identical to TRBD2. The V and J ends lost 3 bases and 5 bases, in that order; junction bases with no gene match: 4. Per germline, CDR1 SGHTA and CDR2 FQGNSA. The CDR3 sequence is 13 residues long. CDR3: CASSFGGGNEQYF. The CDR3 bases are TGTGCCAGCAGCTTTGGGGGAGGGAACGAGCAGTACTTC.

In this sample, this clone turned up a few times. The V call is TRBV30, the J call TRBJ2-3; 16 nucleotides align to TRBD2. This CDR3 has 15 residues. Germline V gene data show CDR1 as GTSNPN and CDR2 as SVGIG (reference sequence). Losses at the gene ends were 8 bases for V and 5 bases for J; bases not matched to a gene: 7. CDR3 residues: CARGTSGRAKDTQYF. The CDR3 DNA sequence: TGTGCCCGCGGGACTAGCGGGAGGGCGAAAGATACGCAGTATTTT.

The chain has TRBV7-2 and TRBJ2-7, with D hard to call. The CDR3 covers 13 residues. Trimming shortened V by 5 bases and J by 2 bases, and 10 bases separated the two germline ends. Germline V CDR1 and CDR2: SGHTA, FQGNSA. The CDR3 DNA reads as TGTGCCAGCAGCCTTTACCGCGCCTACGAGCAGTACTTC. It is translated as CASSLYRAYEQYF.